The 23 T cell receptor beta chains given below trace back to one sample, sequenced in a study of blood T cell repertoires in COVID-19. Sequencing used immunoSEQ multiplex PCR; TCRdb keeps in-frame clones, though not all of them. The sample consists of 300,000 to 350,000 clones, roughly 89% of them appearing once. The material sequenced was peripheral blood. The receptor source for this set is a man aged 25-45 years with COVID-19, enrolled during active disease.

The rearrangement joins TRBV5-5 to TRBJ2-3; no clear D. There are 15 residues in the CDR3. Germline V gene lookup returns CDR1 SGHKS and CDR2 YYEKEE (reference sequence). V dropped 7 bases and J dropped 1 base, with 16 bases sitting between them. The DNA for the CDR3 is TGTGCCAGCCGGGTACAAGCCGGCCGCACAGATACGCAGTATTTT. Its translation: CASRVQAGRTDTQYF.

The J gene is TRBJ1-5, the V gene TRBV29-1; 7 bases line up with TRBD1. CDR1 and CDR2 from the germline V gene are SQVTM and ANQGSEA. The CDR3 runs 14 residues. Trimming removed 1 base from V and 5 bases from J; junction bases left unmatched: 5. The CDR3, as DNA: TGCAGCGTTGAAGCGGACAGGCCGGATCAGCCCCAGCATTTT. Translation: CSVEADRPDQPQHF. The whole variable domain, filled in from reference TRBV29-1 and TRBJ1-5, reads SAVISQKPSRDICQRGTSLTIQCQVDSQVTMMFWYRQQPGQSLTLIATANQGSEATYESGFVIDKFPISRPNLTFSTLTVSNMSPEDSSIYLCSVEADRPDQPQHFGDGTRLSIL.

This chain connects TRBV4-2 to TRBJ2-1; D is perhaps TRBD2 (6 bases). Trimming removed 4 bases from V and 3 bases from J, with 13 bases in between. This CDR3 comprises 15 residues. Germline CDR1 is LGHNA and CDR2 is YNFKEQ. The CDR3 here is CASSPYGSVYNEQFF. The CDR3 DNA sequence: TGTGCCAGCAGCCCTTACGGGAGTGTCTACAATGAGCAGTTCTTC.

The chain couples TRBV19 to TRBJ2-7; TRBD1 matches 9 bases. CDR1 and CDR2 (germline): LNHDA, SQIVND (reference sequence). V lost 4 bases and J lost 1; bases outside the gene matches: 5. The CDR3 runs 15 residues. Here the CDR3 reads CASSTADRGSYEQYF. The CDR3 DNA follows: TGTGCCAGTAGTACCGCGGACAGGGGATCCTACGAGCAGTACTTC. Full variable domain (remainder filled in from reference TRBV19 and TRBJ2-7): DGGITQSPKYLFRKEGQNVTLSCEQNLNHDAMYWYRQDPGQGLRLIYYSQIVNDFQKGDIAEGYSVSREKKESFPLTVTSAQKNPTAFYLCASSTADRGSYEQYFGPGTRLTVT.

The gene calls are TRBV28 and TRBJ2-1; 7 nucleotides line up with TRBD2. This CDR3 comprises 15 residues. The J segment lost 8 bases and the V segment lost 2 bases, leaving 9 bases of the junction unmatched. Germline CDR1 is MDHEN and CDR2 is SYDVKM. Here the CDR3 reads CASSLSSGFVHEQFF. As DNA, the CDR3 is TGTGCCAGCAGTTTAAGTAGCGGGTTTGTCCATGAGCAGTTCTTC.

This clone was observed a few times. The chain employs TRBV2 and TRBJ2-1; 7 nucleotides line up with TRBD2. Germline V lookup: CDR1 SNHLY, CDR2 FYNNEI. The CDR3 totals 15 residues. Losses at the gene ends were 6 bases for V and 6 bases for J; bases not matched to a gene: 11. The CDR3 protein is CASRRTRVGSNEQFF. The CDR3 coding sequence is TGTGCCAGCAGGAGGACTAGGGTAGGATCCAATGAGCAGTTCTTC. The full variable domain, completed using reference TRBV2 and TRBJ2-1, is EPEVTQTPSHQVTQMGQEVILRCVPISNHLYFYWYRQILGQKVEFLVSFYNNEISEKSEIFDDQFSVERPDGSNFTLKIRSTKLEDSAMYFCASRRTRVGSNEQFFGPGTRLTVL.

V and J are TRBV9 and TRBJ1-6, with TRBD1 identical over 9 bases. The ends lost 1 base at V and 7 bases at J; junction bases unmatched: 9. CDR1 is SGDLS and CDR2 is YYNGEE in the germline V gene. The CDR3 is 17 amino acids. CDR3 sequence (DNA): TGTGCCAGCAGCGTAAGCCCCACTGGGACAGGGAATTCACCCCTCCACTTT. It specifies CASSVSPTGTGNSPLHF. The full variable domain, rest sourced from reference TRBV9 and TRBJ1-6, is DSGVTQTPKHLITATGQRVTLRCSPRSGDLSVYWYQQSLDQGLQFLIQYYNGEERAKGNILERFSAQQFPDLHSELNLSSLELGDSALYFCASSVSPTGTGNSPLHFGNGTRLTVT.

This clone showed up just once. The chain is built from TRBV27 and TRBJ2-7; the D is unclear. Germline lookup yields CDR1 MNHEY and CDR2 SMNVEV (reference sequence). Trimming took off 0 bases at V and 4 bases at J, with 10 bases between the two ends. The CDR3 length is 14 residues. The CDR3: CASSLSGEWYEQYF. The CDR3 DNA reads as TGTGCCAGCAGTTTATCGGGCGAGTGGTACGAGCAGTACTTC.

DNA for the CDR3: TGTGCCAGCAGTTACTCCGGGACAGGGGATCCCGATACGCAGTATTTT. Protein sequence: CASSYSGTGDPDTQYF. The chain links TRBV6-6 to TRBJ2-3; 10 bases match TRBD1. The V segment lost 0 bases and the J segment 6 bases; nucleotides outside the gene matches: 6. In germline, CDR1 is MNHNY, CDR2 SVGAGI (reference sequence). The CDR3 sequence is 16 residues long.

This chain connects TRBV3-1 (or the pseudogene TRBV3-2) to TRBJ1-2; no clear D gene. With 1 base removed from V and 5 bases from J, the gap between germline ends came to 11 bases. This CDR3 is 14 amino acids long. Germline V gene lookup returns CDR1 LGHDT and CDR2 YNNKEL (reference sequence). The CDR3 coding sequence is TGTGCCAGCAGCCAAGGGCCTGCGGGTTATGGCTACACCTTC. Its protein is CASSQGPAGYGYTF.

The CDR3 here is CASSSSGASGTYEQYF. DNA of the CDR3: TGTGCCAGCAGTTCCAGCGGGGCTAGCGGCACCTACGAGCAGTACTTC. The chain couples TRBV28 to TRBJ2-7; TRBD2 matches at 7 bases. CDR3 length: 16 amino acids. Germline lookup yields CDR1 MDHEN and CDR2 SYDVKM. Germline trimming cut 4 bases from V and 2 bases from J; bases unmatched to any gene: 11.

The chain recombines TRBV18 with TRBJ2-3; perhaps TRBD2 as D (6 bases). The germline V and J ends were trimmed by 2 bases and 1 base, with 10 bases remaining between them. Germline V gene lookup returns CDR1 KGHSH and CDR2 LQKENI. This CDR3 contains 15 residues. CDR3 sequence: CASSPNRGGTDTQYF. The CDR3 DNA reads as TGTGCCAGCTCACCAAACCGCGGGGGCACAGATACGCAGTATTTT. The entire variable domain, with the rest obtained from reference TRBV18 and TRBJ2-3, is as follows: NAGVMQNPRHLVRRRGQEARLRCSPMKGHSHVYWYRQLPEEGLKFMVYLQKENIIDESGMPKERFSAEFPKEGPSILRIQQVVRGDSAAYFCASSPNRGGTDTQYFGPGTRLTVL.

The rearrangement joins TRBV7-2 to TRBJ2-7; D might be TRBD2 (6 bases). V was clipped by 5 bases and J by 0 bases, with 11 bases between them. CDR3 length: 14 residues. The V gene's germline CDR1 is SGHTA and CDR2 FQGNSA. This chain's CDR3 is CASSPDYSSYEQYF. CDR3 coding DNA: TGTGCCAGCAGCCCGGACTATAGCTCCTACGAGCAGTACTTC. Variable domain in full (rest from reference TRBV7-2 and TRBJ2-7): GAGVSQSPSNKVTEKGKDVELRCDPISGHTALYWYRQSLGQGLEFLIYFQGNSAPDKSGLPSDRFSAERTGGSVSTLTIQRTQQEDSAVYLCASSPDYSSYEQYFGPGTRLTVT.

The rearrangement links TRBV5-1 to TRBJ2-7; 11 bases are shared with TRBD1. The CDR3 is 16 amino acids. CDR1 and CDR2 (germline): SGHRS, YFSETQ. V lost 3 bases and J lost 4; bases outside the gene matches: 9. The CDR3 bases are TGCGCCAGCAGCTCCTACCGGGACAGGGGGTTGTACGAGCAGTACTTC. Translated: CASSSYRDRGLYEQYF.

This chain's CDR3 is CASSYGQGRLYEQYF. The CDR3 DNA is TGCGCCAGCAGCTACGGACAGGGAAGGCTCTACGAGCAGTACTTC. This chain uses TRBV5-1 with TRBJ2-7, with 8 bases matching TRBD1. The length of the CDR3 is 15 residues. Trimming at V came to 3 bases and at J to 3 bases, leaving 8 bases not matched to a gene. Germline V gene lookup returns CDR1 SGHRS and CDR2 YFSETQ. Complete variable domain (other parts from reference TRBV5-1 and TRBJ2-7): KAGVTQTPRYLIKTRGQQVTLSCSPISGHRSVSWYQQTPGQGLQFLFEYFSETQRNKGNFPGRFSGRQFSNSRSEMNVSTLELGDSALYLCASSYGQGRLYEQYFGPGTRLTVT.

The chain couples TRBV12-3 or TRBV12-4 to TRBJ1-2, with 7 bases fitting TRBD1. V shed 6 bases and J 4 bases; nucleotides not matched to a gene: 5. The CDR3 runs 13 residues. The CDR3: CASREGQAYGYTF. CDR3 DNA sequence: TGTGCCAGCAGGGAAGGACAGGCCTATGGCTACACCTTC.

V and J are TRBV5-1 and TRBJ2-1, with unresolved D. CDR1 and CDR2 from the germline V gene are SGHRS and YFSETQ. V was trimmed by 0 bases and J by 0 bases, leaving 7 bases between them. CDR3 length equals 15 residues. CDR3 region: CASSLELTSYNEQFF. The CDR3 region has the DNA TGCGCCAGCAGCTTGGAACTAACCTCCTACAATGAGCAGTTCTTC.

The genes are TRBV3-1 (or the pseudogene TRBV3-2) and TRBJ2-1; D uncertain. Germline lookup yields CDR1 LGHDT and CDR2 YNNKEL (reference sequence). Trimming took 3 bases from V and 8 from J, leaving 11 bases between them. This CDR3 is built from 13 residues. CDR3 amino acids: CASSHNFFDEQFF. As DNA, the CDR3 is TGTGCCAGCAGCCATAATTTCTTCGATGAGCAGTTCTTC.

The chain employs TRBV7-8 and TRBJ2-1; D may be TRBD2 (5 bases). Germline assignment: CDR1 SGHVS and CDR2 FQNEAQ. CDR3 length: 18 residues. Between the trimmed V and J ends, which lost 4 bases and 12 bases, there was a span of 31 bases. The CDR3 DNA follows: TGTGCCAGCAGCTCACTACGCGCTGGCGCCACTGAGGGCTTCGGGCAGTTCTTC. Amino acids: CASSSLRAGATEGFGQFF.

The V gene is TRBV18, the J gene TRBJ2-5, with D possibly being TRBD2 (5 bases). The V and J ends lost 8 bases and 5 bases respectively, with 21 bases between them. The CDR3 spans 15 residues. Germline V CDR1 and CDR2: KGHSH, LQKENI. CDR3 protein: CASTKSEGRGETQYF. The CDR3 DNA reads TGTGCCAGCACAAAATCCGAAGGGAGAGGGGAGACCCAGTACTTC.

The chain joins TRBV7-2 to TRBJ1-5; D is perhaps TRBD1 (5 bases). The germline gives CDR1 SGHTA, CDR2 FQGNSA. The V and J ends lost 0 bases and 2 bases respectively, with 5 bases between them. This CDR3 comprises 14 residues. The CDR3 region is CASSLAGGNQPQHF. CDR3 DNA: TGTGCCAGCAGCTTAGCAGGGGGCAATCAGCCCCAGCATTTT.

The CDR3 DNA reads as TGTGCCAGCAGTCGCAGGGGGCTGGACGAGCAGTACTTC. Translating it yields CASSRRGLDEQYF. This chain links TRBV6-5 with TRBJ2-7; 8 nucleotides align to TRBD1. Germline loops: CDR1 MNHEY, CDR2 SVGAGI. This CDR3 region has 13 residues. The junction had 5 bases not matched to a gene; V was cut back by 5 bases and J by 5 bases.

This clone was recorded once. J is TRBJ1-2 and V is TRBV27, with D possibly matching TRBD1 (6 bases). The CDR3 totals 15 residues. V lost 5 bases and J lost 0, with 13 bases in between. Germline CDR1 and CDR2: MNHEY and SMNVEV (reference sequence). The CDR3 sequence is CASSLKDSPNYGYTF. DNA for the CDR3: TGTGCCAGCAGTCTGAAGGACAGCCCTAACTATGGCTACACCTTC.